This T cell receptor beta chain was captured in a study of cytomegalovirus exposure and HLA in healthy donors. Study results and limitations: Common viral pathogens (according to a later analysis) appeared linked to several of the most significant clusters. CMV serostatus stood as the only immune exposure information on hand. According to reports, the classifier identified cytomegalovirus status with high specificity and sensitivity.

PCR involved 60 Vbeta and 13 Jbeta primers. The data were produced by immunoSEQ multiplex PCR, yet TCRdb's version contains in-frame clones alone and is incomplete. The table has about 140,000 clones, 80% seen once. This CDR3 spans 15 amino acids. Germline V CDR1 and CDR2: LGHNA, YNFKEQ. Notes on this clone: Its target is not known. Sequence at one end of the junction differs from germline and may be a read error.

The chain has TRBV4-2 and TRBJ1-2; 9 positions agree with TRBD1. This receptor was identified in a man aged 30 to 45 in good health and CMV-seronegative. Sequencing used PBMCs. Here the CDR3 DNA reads TGTGCCAGCAGCCAAGGACAGGGGGGTGACTATGGCTACCCCTTC. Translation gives CASSQGQGGDYGYPF.